The T cell receptor (beta chain) under discussion was sequenced for a study of Ad26.COV2.S vaccination and SARS-CoV-2 variants. Sample treatment: 19 received Ad26.COV2.S at low or high dose, single or two shots; roughly 5 received placebo; per-sample allocation not given. Vaccine and placebo recipients were sampled on day 63 after the first injection. Donation was by an adult aged 18-55 years who was in Boston. Assay: immunoSEQ multiplex PCR; the TCRdb copy retains only in-frame clones and omits some. The sample carries hundreds of thousands of clones, approximately 90% recorded once. V dropped 1 base and J dropped 6; count of bases not matched to a gene: 8. Per germline, CDR1 SGHDT and CDR2 YYEEEE. The length of the CDR3 is 16 residues.

The sequences come from peripheral blood, collected in a trial of Ad26.COV2.S vaccine versus placebo. J is TRBJ1-5 and V is TRBV5-6; 9 positions match TRBD1. This clonotype originated in a person between 18 and 60 years old who received the Ad26.COV2.S COVID-19 vaccine or a placebo. The CDR3 DNA follows: TGTGCCAGCAGCTTGACCGGGACAGGGTATTCTCAGCCCCAGCATTTT. Protein: CASSLTGTGYSQPQHF. Variable domain in full (rest from reference TRBV5-6 and TRBJ1-5): DAGVTQSPTHLIKTRGQQVTLRCSPKSGHDTVSWYQQALGQGPQFIFQYYEEEERQRGNFPDRFSGHQFPNYSSELNVNALLLGDSALYLCASSLTGTGYSQPQHFGDGTRLSIL.